This TCR beta chain was observed in a study of blood T cell repertoires in COVID-19. Study background: Collection of acute and convalescent COVID-19 samples took place in the United States, Italy and Spain.

Participants, 18 to 89 years old, spanned around 25 US areas. Two consecutive negative NP/OP PCR tests, clearance, or resolved symptoms defined Cohort 3 recovery. V lost 3 bases and J 4 bases, leaving 15 bases between the germline ends. The CDR3 contains 15 residues. The germline CDR1 and CDR2 sequences are SEHNR and FQNEAQ (reference sequence). Authors' processing steps: Quantification of nucleated cells was approximated via reference gene primer amplification. The method was immunoSEQ multiplex PCR; TCRdb's version includes in-frame clones alone and lacks a portion of them. The V and J calls and clone size come from that table; D and trimming were worked out from the DNA. The table records about 250,000 clones, 85% to 90% of them present only once.

Sequenced: PBMCs or T cells enriched from blood (not recorded which). The chain links TRBV7-9 to TRBJ1-1; weak D call: TRBD1 (5 bases). This TCR was sampled from a man aged 35 to 55 who had recovered from COVID-19. CDR3: CASSFSSSGGTEAFF. The DNA of the CDR3 is TGTGCCAGCAGCTTTAGCTCGTCCGGGGGCACTGAAGCTTTCTTT.